A selection of T cell receptor beta chains follows, all from one sample in a study of T-cell reconstitution after alpha-beta-depleted transplantation in children. TCRdb used MiXCR to reprocess the PCR reads, holding one entry per CDR3 protein. Here the sample spans about 300,000 distinct CDR3 sequences, roughly 9.1% being singletons. The sample in question was PBMCs, obtained before TCRalphabeta/CD19-depleted stem cell transplant. These receptors all come from a boy under three years old with acute myeloid leukemia, due to receive a stem cell transplant. Each CDR3 is given with its conserved first and last residue. D genes are given only for firm matches. Expanded clones are given a class, and other clones once, few, many or no size at all.

TRBD2 | TRBJ2-1 | many | TRBV7-9 | CASSLVPGGRNEQFF | TGTGCCAGCAGCTTAGTCCCGGGAGGACGCAATGAGCAGTTCTTC
TRBD1 | TRBJ2-5 | many | TRBV20-1 | CSASQGAPQETQYF | TGCAGTGCTAGTCAGGGGGCACCCCAAGAGACCCAGTACTTC
TRBD1 | TRBJ2-3 | many | TRBV12-3/TRBV12-4 | CASSLGTASTDTQYF | TGTGCCAGCAGTTTGGGGACAGCTAGCACAGATACGCAGTATTTT
. | TRBJ2-3 | many | TRBV20-1 | CSARASTDTQYF | TGCAGTGCTAGGGCCAGCACAGATACGCAGTATTTT
TRBD2 | TRBJ2-1 | many | TRBV28 | CASSSSGRGYNDQFF | TGTGCCAGCAGTTCCAGCGGGAGGGGGTACAATGATCAGTTCTTC
. | TRBJ1-6 | many | TRBV30 | CAWRPGDNSPLHF | TGTGCCTGGAGGCCGGGGGACAATTCACCCCTCCACTTT
. | TRBJ1-5 | few | TRBV29-1 | CSVGRGEDQPQHF | TGCAGCGTTGGGAGAGGGGAGGATCAGCCCCAGCATTTT
. | TRBJ2-5 | . | TRBV12-3/TRBV12-4 | CASSLYRAETQYF | TGTGCCAGCAGTTTGTACAGGGCAGAGACCCAGTACTTC
TRBD1 | TRBJ1-5 | . | TRBV6-5 | CASSPQGLGQPQHF | TGTGCCAGCAGTCCACAGGGGTTGGGTCAGCCCCAGCATTTT
TRBD1 | TRBJ2-2 | few | TRBV9 | CASSDLDRANTGELFF | TGTGCCAGCAGCGATCTCGACAGGGCGAACACCGGGGAGCTGTTTTTT
. | TRBJ1-1 | many | TRBV29-1 | CSVEAVGTPNTEAFF | TGCAGCGTTGAAGCTGTGGGGACACCGAACACTGAAGCTTTCTTT
. | TRBJ2-3 | many | TRBV7-3 | CASSLGTPADTQYF | TGTGCCAGCAGCTTAGGGACGCCGGCAGATACGCAGTATTTT
. | TRBJ2-1 | many | TRBV5-1 | CASSETGHSSYNEQFF | TGCGCCAGCAGCGAAACTGGACATAGCTCCTACAATGAGCAGTTCTTC
. | TRBJ1-1 | many | TRBV12-3/TRBV12-4 | CASKDILNTEAFF | TGTGCCAGCAAGGACATACTGAACACTGAAGCTTTCTTT
TRBD1 | TRBJ2-5 | few | TRBV7-9 | CASSLDRGQTQYF | TGTGCCAGCAGCTTAGACAGGGGACAGACCCAGTACTTC
TRBD2 | TRBJ2-4 | many | TRBV19 | CASSISLGGAKNIQYF | TGTGCCAGTAGTATTTCCCTGGGGGGGGCCAAAAACATTCAGTACTTC
TRBD2 | TRBJ2-5 | many | TRBV24-1 | CATSDAGLAEETQYF | TGTGCCACCAGTGATGCGGGACTAGCGGAAGAGACCCAGTACTTC
TRBD1 | TRBJ2-1 | many | TRBV10-3 | CAISDLTGSHNEQFF | TGTGCCATCAGTGACTTGACAGGGTCCCACAATGAGCAGTTCTTC
TRBD2 | TRBJ2-1 | . | TRBV19 | CASSRLAPGYNEQFF | TGTGCCAGTAGTAGACTAGCGCCAGGATACAATGAGCAGTTCTTC
TRBD1 | TRBJ2-2 | many | TRBV5-5 | CASSFTGTGFTGELFF | TGTGCCAGCAGCTTTACCGGGACAGGGTTCACCGGGGAGCTGTTTTTT
. | TRBJ1-4 | many | TRBV2 | CASSEMFNGGKLFF | TGTGCCAGCAGTGAAATGTTTAATGGAGGAAAACTGTTTTTT
TRBD1 | TRBJ1-2 | . | TRBV7-9 | CASSLPRTGHYGYTF | TGTGCCAGCAGCTTACCGCGGACAGGGCACTATGGCTACACCTTC
. | TRBJ2-1 | . | TRBV7-2 | CTSSFTTYNEQFF | TGTACCAGCAGCTTTACAACCTACAATGAGCAGTTCTTC
. | TRBJ2-4 | few | TRBV20-1 | CSARGPSPRKNIQYF | TGCAGTGCTAGAGGTCCTAGCCCAAGGAAAAACATTCAGTACTTC
. | TRBJ1-5 | many | TRBV3-1 | CASSPGVYQPQHF | TGTGCCAGCAGCCCGGGGGTTTATCAGCCCCAGCATTTT
TRBD2 | TRBJ2-1 | . | TRBV7-2 | CASSLALSGGSLSEQFF | TGTGCCAGCAGCTTAGCGCTAAGCGGGGGATCTTTGAGTGAGCAGTTCTTC
TRBD2 | TRBJ2-5 | many | TRBV29-1 | CSVQSLAGGPRETQYF | TGCAGCGTCCAAAGCCTAGCGGGAGGGCCTCGGGAGACCCAGTACTTC